The sequence of this TCR beta chain was determined in a study of blood T cells in healthy people across ages. Study-wide background: About one barcoded TCR beta cDNA was captured per two T cells. The study's findings and limits: There were more naive CD4+ cells and higher diversity in long-lived donors than in aged donors.

Whenever a sample was processed, at least 6.5 million PBMCs were isolated. Extracted total RNA amounted to at least 5.5 micrograms for each sample. At least ten counts were recorded for this clonotype. Its antigen remains unknown. Using a J-beta primer mix together with a sample-barcoded 5' primer, a second PCR was run for roughly 7 to 11 cycles. One entry per CDR3 protein results from TCRdb running MiXCR on the 5' RACE reads. The profile shows 700,000 or so distinct CDR3 sequences, around a fifth of them singletons. This clonotype originated in an older man in good health. The material sequenced was blood.

CDR3 region: CSVDGGAGGVEKLFF. The CDR3 DNA is TGCAGCGTTGACGGCGGCGCCGGAGGAGTTGAAAAACTGTTTTTT. V is TRBV29-1 and J is TRBJ1-4; D uncertain. CDR1 and CDR2 (germline): SQVTM, ANQGSEA. The CDR3 consists of 15 residues. Trimming shortened V by 3 bases and J by 7 bases, and 18 bases separated the two germline ends.